This TCR beta chain was identified during a study of T cell responses to AZD1222 COVID-19 vaccine. The study's findings and limits: Regions 160-218 and 743-854 held dominance among vaccine-associated CD4 TCRs, which spanned spike. The breadth and depth of Spike-specific TCRs increased once two AZD1222 doses had been given. Variant regions that are unmutated are reportedly the target of nearly half of spike-specific TCRs. Donors, mostly white British, included more females; clonal diversity was possibly underestimated.

This clone has a handful of counts. Antigen: not known. Some clones are missing from TCRdb's copy, which holds only in-frame ones; the method was immunoSEQ multiplex PCR. The sample lists 75,000 to 80,000 clones; 60% to 85% were seen once. The source material was peripheral blood, sampled 28 days after the second dose of the MenACWY control vaccine. The source of this sequence is an adult who received the MenACWY meningococcal vaccine as a control.

This CDR3 reads CASTYENEQFF. The CDR3, as DNA: TGTGCCAGCACCTACGAGAATGAGCAGTTCTTC. This rearrangement joins TRBV12-3 or TRBV12-4 to TRBJ2-1; D gene uncertain. This CDR3 has 11 amino acids. V was pared by 7 bases and J by 7 bases, with 8 bases between.